This TCR beta chain was identified during a study of blood T cell repertoires in COVID-19. Looking at the study overall: The analysed material was cDNA or gDNA that came from T cells, B-cell-depleted T cells, or PBMCs.

In the authors' workflow: Nucleated cell number was recorded as an estimate derived from reference gene primer amplification. Sequencing used immunoSEQ multiplex PCR; TCRdb keeps in-frame clones, though not all of them. D and trimming come from the DNA, and the V and J calls and clone size come from that table. The repertoire holds over 100,000 clones, about four fifths seen once, with more than 9% in the top ten. The germline CDR1 and CDR2 sequences are MNHEY and SMNVEV (reference sequence). V lost 7 bases and J 7 bases, leaving 23 bases between the germline ends. The CDR3 consists of 15 residues. The sequenced sample consisted of peripheral blood. This receptor was identified in a human donor in a cohort sampled during active COVID-19. The gene calls are TRBV27 and TRBJ2-7; D perhaps matches TRBD2 (5 bases). CDR3 loop: CASIPLRERPGEQYF. The CDR3 nucleotides read TGTGCCAGCATTCCCCTGAGGGAGAGGCCGGGTGAGCAGTACTTC.